This T cell receptor beta chain was captured by sequencing in a study of blood T cell repertoires in COVID-19. Repertoires were generated with immunoSEQ multiplex PCR, while TCRdb's copy carries only in-frame clones and drops some. The sample holds about 110,000 clones, about three quarters seen once. CDR3 size: 14 residues. The V gene's germline CDR1 is SGHTA and CDR2 FQGNSA. The V end was cut by 5 bases, the J end by 9 bases, with 17 bases between. The chain recombines TRBV7-2 with TRBJ2-1; D gene unclear. The TCR originated in a man older than 75 with COVID-19, enrolled during active disease. The material sequenced was peripheral blood. CDR3: CASSLTPRMGEQFF. The CDR3 DNA sequence: TGTGCCAGCAGCCTAACTCCTAGGATGGGTGAGCAGTTCTTC. Full variable domain (outside the CDR3, taken from reference TRBV7-2 and TRBJ2-1): GAGVSQSPSNKVTEKGKDVELRCDPISGHTALYWYRQSLGQGLEFLIYFQGNSAPDKSGLPSDRFSAERTGGSVSTLTIQRTQQEDSAVYLCASSLTPRMGEQFFGPGTRLTVL.